This T cell receptor beta chain originates from a study of T cell responses to AZD1222 COVID-19 vaccine. Whole-study context: The study pooled second doses at about 4 or about 12 weeks. Points from the study as a whole: Only six or seven AZD1222 recipients were seropositive at baseline. Unmutated variant regions are reportedly the target of nearly half of TCRs that are spike-specific.

TCRdb's table, derived via immunoSEQ multiplex PCR, lists solely in-frame clones and lacks some. The sample holds some 130,000 clones, approximately 90% seen once. A remark on this clone: Its target is not known.

The CDR3 runs to 16 residues. V is TRBV21-1 and J is TRBJ1-5. TRBV21-1 is tagged as a pseudogene. The sample in question was peripheral blood, obtained on day 0 of AZD1222 vaccination. This receptor was taken from an adult in good health. DNA for the CDR3: TGTGCCAGCGGAATCGGTCGTTGGGGGGTGTTATGGCCCCAGCATTTT. The encoded protein is CASGIGRWGVLWPQHF.